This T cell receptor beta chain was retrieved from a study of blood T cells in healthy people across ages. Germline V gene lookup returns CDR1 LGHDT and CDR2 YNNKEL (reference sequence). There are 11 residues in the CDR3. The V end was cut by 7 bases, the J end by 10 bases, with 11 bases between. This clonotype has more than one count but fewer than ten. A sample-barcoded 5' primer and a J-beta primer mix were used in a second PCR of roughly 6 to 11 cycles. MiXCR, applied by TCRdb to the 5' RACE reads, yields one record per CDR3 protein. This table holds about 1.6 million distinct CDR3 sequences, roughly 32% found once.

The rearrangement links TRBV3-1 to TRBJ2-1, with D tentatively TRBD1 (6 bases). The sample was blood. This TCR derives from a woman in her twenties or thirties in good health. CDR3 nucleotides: TGTGCCAGCACCAGGGGCTACGAGCAGTTCTTC. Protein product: CASTRGYEQFF.